This is a list of T cell receptor beta chains from one sample in a study of T cell responses to AZD1222 COVID-19 vaccine. Sequencing was performed with immunoSEQ multiplex PCR; in TCRdb, only in-frame clones are kept and a portion is missing. The sample yields fewer than 150,000 clones, 88% seen once. The sample was peripheral blood, taken 28 days after the second AZD1222 dose. Receptors originate from an adult who received the AZD1222 COVID-19 vaccine. The CDR3 runs from the conserved cysteine through the conserved F or W. Each record gives: J gene, V gene, CDR3 protein.

TRBJ2-4	TRBV19	CASSLEGNIQYF
TRBJ1-1	TRBV6-6	CASSPRRETEAFF
TRBJ1-6	TRBV2	CASRAQGDNSPLHF
TRBJ1-1	TRBV5-6	CASSLGGDDTEAFF
TRBJ1-1	TRBV12-3/TRBV12-4	CASSFGNTEAFF
TRBJ2-5	TRBV27	CASSLRKGGETQYF
TRBJ1-5	TRBV30	CAWSYGTGDLPQHF
TRBJ2-2	TRBV6-5	CASRTGPNTGELFF
TRBJ2-1	TRBV7-2	CASIPPGTFYNEQFF
TRBJ1-5	TRBV27	CASSRAFRGPQPQHF
TRBJ2-1	TRBV15	CATSSRGTRSQEQFF
TRBJ1-1	TRBV19	CASSARTEAFF
TRBJ1-4	TRBV3-1/TRBV3-2	CASSQDYGRGEKLFF
TRBJ1-1	TRBV30	CAADRGNTEAFF
TRBJ1-6	TRBV6-5	CASSYDRVWNSPLHF
TRBJ2-3	TRBV12-3/TRBV12-4	CASRDSITDTQYF
TRBJ2-7	TRBV7-2	CASSRYITYEQYF
TRBJ2-1	TRBV7-9	CASSPESNEQFF
TRBJ1-1	TRBV19	CASSRGLFDEAFF
TRBJ1-1	TRBV30	CAWRGREAFF
TRBJ2-2	TRBV19	CASSMWGRRTGELFF
TRBJ2-1	TRBV13	CASSLVQGNEQFF
TRBJ1-1	TRBV6-5	CASSQSGPNTEAFF
TRBJ1-6	TRBV11-2	CASSFTSGSNSPLHF
TRBJ1-2	TRBV3-1/TRBV3-2	CASSPDTVGWYGYTF
TRBJ2-6	TRBV4-1	CASSQRRAGANVLTF
TRBJ2-1	TRBV5-4	CASSLAAPNHEQFF
TRBJ2-1	TRBV6-6	CASGLANYNEQFF
TRBJ1-5	TRBV12-3/TRBV12-4	CASNRGAWQPQHF
TRBJ2-6	TRBV7-8	CASSPTVAGANVLTF
TRBJ1-3	TRBV11-2	CASSLDFMGNTIYF
TRBJ2-5	TRBV5-4	CASSLRVAGGQETQYF
TRBJ2-2	TRBV10-3	CAISESLAGGLFF
TRBJ2-2	TRBV11-1	CASSFGVPGELFF
TRBJ2-1	TRBV6-4	CASSDSGVNEQFF
TRBJ1-1	TRBV2	CASSEGPNTEAFF
TRBJ1-4	TRBV11-3	CASSSHAEKLFF
TRBJ2-1	TRBV6-5	CATYGGADRDEQFF
TRBJ2-7	TRBV7-8	CASSLAPRGGTYEQYF
TRBJ2-7	TRBV5-5	CASSYGQASYEQYF
TRBJ2-7	TRBV30	CAWGEEVYEQYF
TRBJ1-5	TRBV24-1	CATSSPGTPINQPQHF
TRBJ2-1	TRBV6-5	CASFPGTGNYNEQFF
TRBJ2-3	TRBV7-6	CASSFKDRAPDTQYF
TRBJ2-5	TRBV10-3	CAISESGGTQETQYF
TRBJ2-1	TRBV19	CASSIQSGSPYNEQFF
TRBJ2-2	TRBV9	CASNPLRQTNTGELFF
TRBJ1-5	TRBV7-9	CASSHGTDNQPQHF
TRBJ1-3	TRBV6-5	CASSYGQKGNTIYF
TRBJ1-4	TRBV7-2	CASSPADRRREKLFF
TRBJ2-7	TRBV28	CASSSRDRTYEQYF